Each of the 13 T cell receptor beta chains below was sequenced from the same sample in a study of T cells in Graves' hyperthyroidism and ophthalmopathy. RNA transcripts were the template for amplifying TCR beta CDR3 regions. A set of HTBI primers served as the primers for a first-round RT-PCR of the TCR CDR3. Using its own MiXCR run on the multiplex PCR reads, TCRdb lists one record per CDR3 protein. The repertoire holds about 590,000 distinct CDR3 sequences, 15% to 17% seen once, with around 7.3% in the top ten. The sequencing sample was made of blood. All receptors derive from a woman in her thirties with Graves' hyperthyroidism.

This clonotype came up many times. This chain links TRBV6-6 with TRBJ2-7; TRBD1 agrees at 7 bases. The CDR3 has 14 amino acids. CDR1 MNHNY and CDR2 SVGAGI come from the germline V gene (reference sequence). J was trimmed by 2 bases and V by 2 bases; bases with no gene match: 3. The CDR3 is CASSYRTGTYEQYF. DNA of the CDR3: TGTGCCAGCAGTTACCGGACAGGAACCTACGAGCAGTACTTC.

This clonotype was recorded many times. The genes are TRBV2 and TRBJ2-2; D is unclear. V was trimmed by 4 bases and J by 7 bases, leaving 4 bases between them. Germline values: CDR1 SNHLY, CDR2 FYNNEI. The CDR3 is 11 residues long. Written as DNA, the CDR3 is TGTGCCAGCAGTGTCCACGGGGAGCTGTTTTTT. Amino acids: CASSVHGELFF.

V gene TRBV25-1 combines with J gene TRBJ1-6, with TRBD1 matching 8 bases. Trimming cost V 2 bases and J 7 bases; bases outside gene matches: 7. Germline loops: CDR1 MGHDK, CDR2 SYGVNS. The CDR3 has 16 amino acids. The CDR3 DNA is TGTGCCAGCAGTGAACTACAGACAGGGGAGAATTCACCCCTCCACTTT. It yields the protein CASSELQTGENSPLHF.

J is TRBJ2-1 and V is TRBV9; 11 positions agree with TRBD1. The V segment lost 2 bases and the J segment 8 bases; nucleotides outside the gene matches: 9. The CDR3 consists of 16 residues. Germline lookup yields CDR1 SGDLS and CDR2 YYNGEE. The DNA for the CDR3 is TGTGCCAGCAGCGTGGGACAGGGGGGAGCGGTGGATGAGCAGTTCTTC. It specifies CASSVGQGGAVDEQFF.

The rearrangement joins TRBV19 to TRBJ2-7; 9 bases line up with TRBD2. The CDR3 is 16 residues long. Germline-derived CDR1 and CDR2 are LNHDA and SQIVND (reference sequence). The V gene end was trimmed by 9 bases and the J gene end by 0 bases; junction bases not matched to a gene: 12. As DNA, the CDR3 is TGTGCCAGCAGCACGAGCGGACTAGCGATCTCCTACGAGCAGTACTTC. It encodes CASSTSGLAISYEQYF.

This sequence joins TRBV10-3 and TRBJ2-1, with TRBD2 matching over 12 bases. Germline lookup yields CDR1 ENHRY and CDR2 SYGVKD. After removal of 5 bases from V and 3 bases from J, the junction contained 5 bases not matched to a gene. This CDR3 is 16 amino acids long. CDR3 bases: TGTGCCATCAGTACCCTAGCGGGAGGGAACTACAATGAGCAGTTCTTC. Its protein product is CAISTLAGGNYNEQFF.

In the case of this clonotype: A read error is likely, as this CDR3 ends without the conserved phenylalanine or tryptophan. This chain joins TRBV6-1 and TRBJ1-6, with 12 bases identical to TRBD1. This CDR3 is built from 20 residues. Germline trimming cut 8 bases from V and 1 base from J; bases unmatched to any gene: 15. The germline V gene encodes CDR1 MNHNS and CDR2 SASEGT. This chain's CDR3 is CASRRPGTGGLKSYNSPLHL. The CDR3 bases are TGTGCCAGCCGACGTCCCGGGACAGGGGGCCTTAAGTCCTATAATTCACCCCTCCACCTT.

This clonotype was picked up many times. The chain's CDR3 is CASSPLGQSRGQPQHF. The CDR3 DNA reads TGTGCCAGCAGTCCCCTCGGACAGTCGAGAGGTCAGCCCCAGCATTTT. The genes are TRBV28 and TRBJ1-5, with D possibly matching TRBD1 (6 bases). V was shortened by 5 bases and J by 6 bases, with 20 bases between the two germline ends. CDR1 is MDHEN, CDR2 SYDVKM, per germline. This CDR3 comprises 16 residues.

The genes are TRBV6-1 and TRBJ1-2, with TRBD1 as a possible D gene (5 bases). Trimming left V 6 bases short and J 8 bases short, with 19 bases between. Germline CDR1 and CDR2: MNHNS and SASEGT. The CDR3 is 14 residues long. CDR3 region: CASSPGPKVGGYTF. The CDR3 DNA reads as TGTGCCAGCAGCCCGGGACCCAAGGTCGGGGGCTACACCTTC.

This clonotype was recorded many times. This sequence joins TRBV6-5 and TRBJ2-2; TRBD2 agrees at 9 bases. Germline V lookup: CDR1 MNHEY, CDR2 SVGAGI. The CDR3 totals 16 residues. Trimming cost V 1 base and J 4 bases; bases outside gene matches: 4. CDR3 coding DNA: TGTGCCAGCAGTTACTTCGATAGCGGGAGCACCGGGGAGCTGTTTTTT. This translates into CASSYFDSGSTGELFF.

This clonotype has a handful of counts. This chain uses TRBV6-5 with TRBJ1-5; D not resolved. The V end lost 2 bases, the J end lost 6 bases, and 17 bases lay between the germline ends. Germline V gene sequence: CDR1 MNHEY, CDR2 SVGAGI. There are 16 residues in the CDR3. The CDR3 is CASSYLSGRVGQPQHF. CDR3 DNA: TGTGCCAGCAGTTACCTAAGTGGTAGGGTCGGTCAGCCCCAGCATTTT.

The chain links TRBV11-2 to TRBJ1-4, with TRBD1 identical over 8 bases. This CDR3 region has 16 residues. With V trimmed by 3 bases and J by 8 bases, 11 bases remained unmatched. Germline-derived CDR1 and CDR2 are SGHAT and FQNNGV. Here the CDR3 reads CASSFFPGQGGEKLFF. The DNA for the CDR3 is TGTGCCAGCAGCTTCTTCCCTGGACAGGGAGGGGAAAAACTGTTTTTT.

At least ten counts were recorded for this clonotype. Here the CDR3 DNA reads TGTGCCAGCTCAGCTCTTGGCGACAATCAGCCCCAGCATTTT. Its protein product is CASSALGDNQPQHF. The chain carries TRBV18 and TRBJ1-5; D gene uncertain. This CDR3 is 14 amino acids long. V was shortened by 5 bases and J by 3 bases, with 11 bases between the two germline ends. Germline CDR1 KGHSH, CDR2 LQKENI.